These T cell receptor beta chains were read from a single sample in a study of identical twins. TCRdb used MiXCR to reprocess the 5' RACE reads, holding one entry per CDR3 protein. The top ten hold around 0.3% of the sample, which has roughly 1,500,000 distinct CDR3 sequences, under 35% seen once. The sample was cord blood. The origin of the receptors is a newborn girl in good health. Both conserved end residues are part of each CDR3. The D gene is left open where the match is weak. For some rows the clone size is stated as once, few or many, or as a class when expanded; others skip it.

J gene	clone size	V gene	D gene	CDR3 DNA	CDR3 protein
TRBJ2-3	few	TRBV5-8	TRBD2	TGTGCCAGCAGCCCTCCAAAGGGACTAGCGGGGGGCAGCACAGATACGCAGTATTTT	CASSPPKGLAGGSTDTQYF
TRBJ2-1	NA	TRBV27	TRBD1	TGTGCCAGCAGTTCGGGACAGTCTCCAGGCAATGAGCAGTTCTTC	CASSSGQSPGNEQFF
TRBJ2-3	few	TRBV4-2	NA	TGTGCCAGCAGCCCCCTTGCCTACGATACGCAGTATTTT	CASSPLAYDTQYF
TRBJ2-2	NA	TRBV4-3	TRBD1	TGCGCCAGCAGCCGCCCTTATAGGGGGCTGAACACCGGGGAGCTGTTTTTT	CASSRPYRGLNTGELFF
TRBJ1-2	NA	TRBV20-1	NA	TGCAGTGCTAGAGAAATGGCGGGATATGGCTACACCTTC	CSAREMAGYGYTF
TRBJ2-1	NA	TRBV20-1	TRBD2	TGCAGTGCTAGAGTTTATAGCGGGAGGCTTAGCTCCTACAATGAGCAGTTCTTC	CSARVYSGRLSSYNEQFF
TRBJ2-7	NA	TRBV27	TRBD2	TGTGCCAGCAGTGAAAGCGGGAGCTATTCCTACGAGCAGTACTTC	CASSESGSYSYEQYF
TRBJ1-6	few	TRBV5-1	TRBD1	TGCGCCAGCAGCGAGGGACAGGCGGAATATAATTCACCCCTCCACTTT	CASSEGQAEYNSPLHF
TRBJ2-1	NA	TRBV25-1	NA	TGTGCCAGCAGTGAAGGTCAGGGTTACGACAATGAGCAGTTCTTC	CASSEGQGYDNEQFF
TRBJ1-5	NA	TRBV20-1	TRBD1	TGCAGTGCTGTACAGGGGGCGCGGAGCAATCAGCCCCAGCATTTT	CSAVQGARSNQPQHF
TRBJ2-7	few	TRBV5-1	NA	TGCGCCAGCAGCCCCTACTCGTACAATGAGCAGTACTTC	CASSPYSYNEQYF
TRBJ2-7	NA	TRBV20-1	TRBD2	TGCAGTGCTAGGGATATTACTAGCGGGAGTGTCTCCTACGAGCAGTACTTC	CSARDITSGSVSYEQYF
TRBJ1-2	many	TRBV6-6	NA	TGTGCCAGCAGTTACATTGGTAACTATGGCTACACCTTC	CASSYIGNYGYTF
TRBJ2-5	many	TRBV3-1	TRBD2	TGTGCCAGCAGCCAAGAACTAGCGGGGGGGCAAGAGACCCAGTACTTC	CASSQELAGGQETQYF
TRBJ1-2	few	TRBV27	TRBD1	TGTGCCAGCAGGCCAGACAGGGGGCCGAACTATGGCTACACCTTC	CASRPDRGPNYGYTF
TRBJ2-7	many	TRBV28	TRBD2	TGTGCCAGCAGTTATCCTAGTCCCGGGACTCGGACTAGTGAGCAGTACTTC	CASSYPSPGTRTSEQYF